Sequencing of this T cell receptor (beta chain) was carried out in a study of identifying expanded T cells in peripheral blood. The V end was cut by 0 bases, the J end by 1 base, with 8 bases between. The germline V gene has CDR1 SGHRS and CDR2 YFSETQ. This CDR3 has 15 amino acids. Remarks on this clone: Its antigen is not known.

Clones were read by immunoSEQ multiplex PCR, and TCRdb kept only the in-frame ones, dropping some. The sample has about 47,000 clones, 65% to 90% seen once. Points from the study as a whole: Technical replicates showed around 1.1 changed clones; approximately two weeks about 16.4; four weeks 19. Across healthy donors, higher total template counts meant significantly greater approximately two-week count variance.

No infections or other immune events were documented during collection. This chain connects TRBV5-1 to TRBJ1-5; D is perhaps TRBD1 (5 bases). The receptor comes from a person aged 18 to 75 in good health. Sequenced sample: blood. The CDR3 region has the DNA TGCGCCAGCAGCTTGGTGGCAGGGAGCAATCAGCCCCAGCATTTT. Translating it yields CASSLVAGSNQPQHF.